The source of this T cell receptor (beta chain) is a study of shared clonotypes between healthy human individuals. Overall study: Plates per donor: three CD4 naive, three CD4 memory, two CD8 naive, one CD8 memory.

CDR3 length: 16 amino acids. The V and J ends lost 0 bases and 6 bases respectively, with 15 bases between them. CDR1 LNHNV and CDR2 YYDKDF come from the germline V gene (reference sequence). The DNA input per sorted-subset replicate PCR was 200 ng, corresponding to 25,000 to 30,000 T cell genomes. Sequencing was performed with immunoSEQ multiplex PCR; in TCRdb, only in-frame clones are kept and a portion is missing. This table has millions of clones, 90% to 95% appearing once. The specimen sequenced was naive CD4+ T cells sorted from blood. The subset: CD45RA+ positively selected. The receptor's source is a young man in good health. The J gene is TRBJ1-5, the V gene TRBV15; D gene ambiguous. The CDR3 protein is CATSREGSGRSQPQHF. The CDR3 DNA sequence: TGTGCCACCAGCAGAGAGGGCAGCGGCAGGAGTCAGCCCCAGCATTTT.